This is a list of T cell receptor beta chains from one sample in a study of blood T cell repertoires in COVID-19. The protocol was immunoSEQ multiplex PCR, while the TCRdb copy is restricted to in-frame clones and leaves out a portion. Of about 36,000 clones listed, around 80% are singletons. The source material was peripheral blood. The receptor source for this set is a man aged 55 to 69 with active COVID-19. Both conserved end residues are trimmed from each CDR3.

V gene	J gene	CDR3 protein
TRBV29-1	TRBJ1-1	SVSGHRTEAF
TRBV20-1	TRBJ1-1	SATGGREAF
TRBV3-1/TRBV3-2	TRBJ2-4	ASSRDRNIQY
TRBV5-1	TRBJ2-6	ASSLTAGANVLT
TRBV28	TRBJ1-2	ASSSGQGPYGYT
TRBV28	TRBJ2-3	ASSAEAAGGPQY
TRBV6-6	TRBJ2-7	ASSTGQGTYEQY
TRBV5-4	TRBJ1-2	ASSSTGGPYGYT
TRBV7-2	TRBJ2-3	ASSPPPGGDTQY
TRBV10-3	TRBJ1-2	AISWTGGNYGYT
TRBV19	TRBJ1-4	ASSTPGPAGEKLF
TRBV5-8	TRBJ2-2	ASSLVGGQRSTGELF
TRBV7-9	TRBJ2-1	ASTREIAGEQF
TRBV25-1	TRBJ2-1	ASSPRSGSRDGEQF
TRBV3-1/TRBV3-2	TRBJ1-6	ASSHRMTGQDSPLH
TRBV28	TRBJ2-3	ASSPGTSGTDTQY
TRBV6-4	TRBJ2-3	ASSDSSGGADTQY
TRBV12-3/TRBV12-4	TRBJ1-1	ASSPGQGGGAF
TRBV4-3	TRBJ2-1	ASSQVAGEYNEQF
TRBV3-1/TRBV3-2	TRBJ1-2	ASSQTADGYT
TRBV7-9	TRBJ1-1	ASSRGNTEAF